These 13 T cell receptor beta chains share one sample of origin, sequenced in a study of identical twins. Each CDR3 protein is one row after TCRdb ran MiXCR on the 5' RACE reads. The profile shows some 560,000 distinct CDR3 sequences, approximately 10% of them singletons. These data were also reused for a study on yellow fever vaccine responses in identical twins.

Sequenced: PBMCs. All receptors come from a woman under 30 in good health.

This clonotype was detected many times. The chain is built from TRBV20-1 and TRBJ2-1; no clear D gene. The germline CDR1 and CDR2 sequences are DFQATT and SNEGSKA (reference sequence). This CDR3 is built from 15 residues. The V gene lost 0 bases and the J gene lost 0 bases, with 9 bases spanning the gap. Here the CDR3 reads CSARDLESSYNEQFF. In DNA, the CDR3 is TGCAGTGCTAGAGACCTCGAGAGCTCCTACAATGAGCAGTTCTTC.

This clonotype was observed a handful of times. The CDR3 sequence is CASRIRQGKKTQYF. The CDR3 region has the DNA TGTGCCAGCAGGATTCGACAGGGTAAAAAGACCCAGTACTTC. The chain is built from TRBV12-3 or TRBV12-4 and TRBJ2-5, with 7 bases fitting TRBD1. The CDR3 contains 14 residues. With 6 bases clipped from V and 6 bases from J, the junction kept 10 bases outside the gene matches.

This clonotype was recorded at least ten times. V gene TRBV20-1 combines with J gene TRBJ2-3; D is undetermined. This CDR3 has 12 amino acids. V lost 0 bases, J lost 7 bases, and 8 bases lay in between. Germline CDR1 and CDR2: DFQATT and SNEGSKA (reference sequence). The CDR3: CSARDLGYTQYF. The CDR3 nucleotides read TGCAGTGCTAGAGATTTGGGGTATACGCAGTATTTT.

The table lists this clonotype with many counts. The V call is TRBV6-1, the J call TRBJ1-5, with 7 positions matching TRBD1. Trimming removed 6 bases from V and 11 bases from J; junction bases left unmatched: 13. The CDR3 loop spans 14 amino acids. Germline CDR1 MNHNS, CDR2 SASEGT. In DNA, the CDR3 is TGTGCCAGCAGCCAAGGGGACAGTGTCAGTTCCCAGCATTTT. Amino acids: CASSQGDSVSSQHF.

This clonotype came up many times. The chain recombines TRBV28 with TRBJ2-1, with 8 bases that match TRBD1. Unmatched junction bases numbered 3, after V lost 6 bases and J lost 2 bases. Germline CDR1 and CDR2: MDHEN and SYDVKM. The CDR3 extends over 14 amino acids. The CDR3 sequence: CASSGTGAYNEQFF. CDR3 bases: TGTGCCAGCAGCGGGACAGGAGCCTACAATGAGCAGTTCTTC.

This clonotype has ten or more counts. This rearrangement joins TRBV6-5 to TRBJ2-5; D is uncertain. Germline V gene data show CDR1 as MNHEY and CDR2 as SVGAGI. The CDR3 consists of 17 residues. Trimming pared 2 bases from V and 0 bases from J, leaving 16 bases between. CDR3: CASSYRSATGYQETQYF. The CDR3 DNA follows: TGTGCCAGCAGTTACAGGTCGGCAACTGGGTACCAAGAGACCCAGTACTTC.

This clonotype was counted between two and nine times. V is TRBV12-3 or TRBV12-4 and J is TRBJ2-5, with 10 positions matching TRBD1. The V gene end was trimmed by 6 bases and the J gene end by 1 base; junction bases not matched to a gene: 2. This CDR3 contains 14 residues. CDR3 in amino acids: CASRDRGFQETQYF. In DNA, the CDR3 is TGTGCCAGCAGGGACAGGGGGTTCCAAGAGACCCAGTACTTC.

The chain links TRBV7-3 to TRBJ2-6; D is undetermined. Trimming took off 1 base at V and 2 bases at J, with 3 bases between the two ends. The CDR3 has 14 amino acids. Germline assignment: CDR1 SGHTA and CDR2 FQGTGA. CDR3 region: CASSLSAGANVLTF. DNA for the CDR3: TGTGCCAGCAGCTTAAGCGCTGGGGCCAACGTCCTGACTTTC.

This chain joins TRBV18 and TRBJ2-7; D ambiguous. This CDR3 is built from 14 residues. CDR1 and CDR2 (germline): KGHSH, LQKENI. V was clipped by 2 bases and J by 3 bases, with 11 bases between them. For the CDR3, the DNA is TGTGCCAGCTCACCAGAAGGGATGGTCTACGAGCAGTACTTC. It is translated as CASSPEGMVYEQYF.

The chain carries TRBV4-3 and TRBJ2-1, with 7 bases matching TRBD1. This CDR3 is 18 amino acids long. Germline V CDR1 and CDR2: LGHNA, YSLEER. Trimming took 0 bases from V and 6 from J; bases not matched to a gene: 14. The CDR3 nucleotides are TGCGCCAGCAGCCAAGACGGCCGTCTCGGGGACAGTATCAATGAGCAGTTCTTC. It is translated as CASSQDGRLGDSINEQFF.

This clonotype was recorded many times. The chain couples TRBV4-1 to TRBJ2-7; the D gene is possibly TRBD1 (6 bases). CDR3 length: 13 residues. V dropped 6 bases and J dropped 3 bases, with 12 bases sitting between them. From germline, CDR1 is MGHRA and CDR2 YSYEKL. The CDR3 DNA follows: TGCGCCAGCAGACAGACAGGTGACTACGAGCAGTACTTC. Translating it yields CASRQTGDYEQYF.

This clonotype was seen more than once but under ten times. This sequence joins TRBV12-3 or TRBV12-4 and TRBJ2-1; D is unresolved. V lost 7 bases, J lost 7 bases, and 11 bases lay in between. CDR3 length equals 12 residues. The CDR3 sequence is CASINLSNEQFF. CDR3 sequence (DNA): TGTGCCAGCATTAATCTTTCTAATGAGCAGTTCTTC.

The V and J genes are TRBV28 and TRBJ2-1; D might be TRBD1 or TRBD2, each matching 5 bases. CDR1 and CDR2 from the germline V gene are MDHEN and SYDVKM. The CDR3 loop spans 13 amino acids. Trimming removed 7 bases from V and 8 bases from J, with 15 bases in between. The CDR3 sequence is CASNVPRGDEQFF. The CDR3 nucleotides are TGTGCCAGCAATGTACCGAGGGGTGATGAGCAGTTCTTC.